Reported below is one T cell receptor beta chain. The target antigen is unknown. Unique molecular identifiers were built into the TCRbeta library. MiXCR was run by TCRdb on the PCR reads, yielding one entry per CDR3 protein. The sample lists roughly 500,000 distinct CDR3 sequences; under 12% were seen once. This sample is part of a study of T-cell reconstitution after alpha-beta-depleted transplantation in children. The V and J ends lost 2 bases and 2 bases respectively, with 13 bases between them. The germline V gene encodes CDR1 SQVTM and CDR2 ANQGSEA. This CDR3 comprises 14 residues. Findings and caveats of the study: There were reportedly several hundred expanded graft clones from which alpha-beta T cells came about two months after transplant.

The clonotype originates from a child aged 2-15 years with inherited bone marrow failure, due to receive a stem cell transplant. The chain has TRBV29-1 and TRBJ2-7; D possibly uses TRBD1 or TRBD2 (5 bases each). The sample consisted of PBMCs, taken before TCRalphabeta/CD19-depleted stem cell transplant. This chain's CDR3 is CSVELTGLPYEQYF. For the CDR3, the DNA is TGCAGCGTTGAACTAACAGGACTCCCCTACGAGCAGTACTTC.